The rows below give T cell receptor beta chains drawn from one sample of a study of blood T cell repertoires in COVID-19. Assay used: immunoSEQ multiplex PCR; TCRdb lists only in-frame clones, some missing. This sample has 200,000 to 250,000 clones, with roughly 84% found just once. Sequencing input: peripheral blood. The source of these receptors is a woman aged 55-70 years who had recovered from COVID-19. Each CDR3 is given with its conserved first and last residue. The D gene is left open where the match is weak. Size values are once, few and many counts, or a class for expanded clones, and some rows have none.

TRBJ1-1 NA TRBV18 NA CASSPLSAGDTEAFF TGTGCCAGCTCACCACTCTCGGCAGGGGACACTGAAGCTTTCTTT
TRBJ2-5 once TRBV5-1 TRBD1 CASSLEGQGQETQYF TGCGCCAGCAGCTTGGAAGGACAGGGCCAAGAGACCCAGTACTTC
TRBJ2-4 NA TRBV18 NA CASSPARGRSEAKNIQYF TGTGCCAGCTCACCCGCAAGGGGCAGGTCGGAAGCCAAAAACATTCAGTACTTC
TRBJ2-2 few TRBV5-1 TRBD2 CASSLADWNTGELFF TGCGCCAGCAGCCTAGCGGACTGGAACACCGGGGAGCTGTTTTTT
TRBJ1-2 NA TRBV9 TRBD1 CASSVVTGGLGDYGYTF TGTGCCAGCAGCGTGGTAACAGGGGGGCTAGGTGACTATGGCTACACCTTC
TRBJ1-2 once TRBV13 TRBD1 CASRKTGGNYGYTF TGTGCCAGCAGGAAAACAGGGGGAAACTATGGCTACACCTTC
TRBJ1-2 NA TRBV19 TRBD1 CASTFGQDGLPGYTF TGTGCCAGTACCTTCGGACAGGACGGACTCCCCGGCTACACCTTC
TRBJ2-7 NA TRBV5-1 NA CASSLEPYEQYF TGCGCCAGCAGCTTAGAGCCCTACGAGCAGTACTTC
TRBJ1-1 once TRBV7-2 NA CASSLEQLNTEAFF TGTGCCAGCAGCTTAGAACAATTGAACACTGAAGCTTTCTTT
TRBJ2-5 NA TRBV5-5 NA CASSLGRGETQYF TGTGCCAGCAGCTTGGGCAGGGGAGAGACCCAGTACTTC
TRBJ1-5 NA TRBV11-2 TRBD1 CASSTGTGSGQPQHF TGTGCCAGCAGCACAGGGACAGGGTCGGGTCAGCCCCAGCATTTT
TRBJ1-2 NA TRBV6-5 NA CASSYSRGPGGGYTF TGTGCCAGCAGTTACTCGAGAGGGCCGGGGGGTGGCTACACCTTC
TRBJ2-5 NA TRBV9 NA CASSAGRAQETQYF TGTGCCAGCAGCGCGGGCAGGGCCCAAGAGACCCAGTACTTC
TRBJ1-2 NA TRBV9 NA CASSRLGGNYGYTF TGTGCCAGCAGCCGCCTGGGGGGGAACTATGGCTACACCTTC
TRBJ2-3 NA TRBV7-2 NA CASSFWTATDTQYF TGTGCCAGCAGCTTTTGGACTGCCACAGATACGCAGTATTTT
TRBJ2-6 NA TRBV5-1 NA CASSLATTGTGANVLTF TGCGCCAGCAGCTTGGCCACAACCGGGACAGGGGCCAACGTCCTGACTTTC
TRBJ2-7 NA TRBV3-1/TRBV3-2 NA CASSQKGLIYEQYF TGTGCCAGCAGCCAAAAAGGACTAATTTACGAGCAGTACTTC
TRBJ2-7 NA TRBV5-6 NA CASSSLGHPGAYEQYF TGTGCCAGCAGCTCGCTGGGGCACCCAGGAGCCTACGAGCAGTACTTC
TRBJ2-1 NA TRBV2 TRBD2 CASRKGLAGVNEQFF TGTGCCAGCAGGAAGGGACTAGCGGGGGTCAATGAGCAGTTCTTC
TRBJ2-7 NA TRBV6-6 TRBD1 CVSTRDSSYEQYF TGTGTCAGCACCAGGGACAGTTCCTACGAGCAGTACTTC
TRBJ2-5 NA TRBV9 TRBD1 CASSVGRQGGLETQYF TGTGCCAGCAGCGTAGGTAGACAGGGGGGGTTGGAGACCCAGTACTTC
TRBJ2-7 NA TRBV4-1 TRBD2 CASSQGTSGRSYEQYF TGCGCCAGCAGCCAAGGGACTAGCGGTCGCTCCTACGAGCAGTACTTC
TRBJ1-3 NA TRBV18 NA CASSLWRGSSGNTIYF TGTGCCAGCTCACTATGGCGGGGGAGCTCTGGAAACACCATATATTTT
TRBJ1-6 NA TRBV5-1 TRBD1 CASSLRTGRGPLHF TGCGCCAGCAGCCTACGGACAGGGCGGGGGCCCCTCCACTTT
TRBJ1-2 few TRBV5-1 NA CASSWTVPNYGYTF TGCGCCAGCAGCTGGACAGTTCCCAACTATGGCTACACCTTC
TRBJ1-1 few TRBV19 NA CASSWTSNTEAFF TGTGCCAGTAGTTGGACATCGAACACTGAAGCTTTCTTT
TRBJ1-5 NA TRBV6-5 TRBD1 CASSYSRQGDQPQHF TGTGCCAGCAGTTACTCGAGACAGGGAGACCAGCCCCAGCATTTT
TRBJ2-3 NA TRBV4-2 TRBD2 CASSRSGGASLSNTDTQYF TGTGCCAGCAGCCGCAGCGGGGGGGCCTCTCTCTCGAACACAGATACGCAGTATTTT
TRBJ2-3 NA TRBV2 TRBD2 CASSEGLGSGDSTDTQYF TGTGCCAGCAGTGAAGGTCTGGGTAGCGGGGATAGCACAGATACGCAGTATTTT
TRBJ1-5 few TRBV6-4 NA CASSERGPSNQPQHF TGTGCCAGCAGTGAAAGGGGTCCGAGCAATCAGCCCCAGCATTTT
TRBJ2-3 NA TRBV5-4 NA CASQGTTDTQYF TGTGCCAGTCAGGGGACAACAGATACGCAGTATTTT
TRBJ2-7 NA TRBV7-8 NA CASRSLRGPPYEQYF TGTGCCAGCAGATCACTCAGGGGCCCCCCCTACGAGCAGTACTTC
TRBJ1-2 NA TRBV18 NA CASSPLLNYGYTF TGTGCCAGCTCACCACTTCTTAACTATGGCTACACCTTC
TRBJ2-2 NA TRBV19 TRBD2 CASSMGTSGGPFGELFF TGTGCCAGTAGTATGGGAACTAGCGGGGGGCCTTTCGGGGAGCTGTTTTTT
TRBJ1-2 NA TRBV19 NA CASSMRELGMFDGYTF TGTGCCAGTAGTATGCGGGAGCTGGGGATGTTTGATGGCTACACCTTC
TRBJ1-2 NA TRBV10-3 NA CASVSGQNDGYTF TGTGCCTCCGTCAGCGGGCAAAACGATGGCTACACCTTC
TRBJ1-2 once TRBV9 TRBD1 CASSVGPGGGYGYTF TGTGCCAGCAGCGTAGGGCCAGGGGGCGGCTATGGCTACACCTTC
TRBJ1-2 few TRBV5-4 TRBD1 CASSPLQGTVGYTF TGTGCCAGCAGCCCTCTACAGGGGACAGTGGGCTACACCTTC
TRBJ2-1 NA TRBV5-1 NA CASSLSAGASYNEQFF TGCGCCAGCAGCTTGTCGGCGGGGGCCTCCTACAATGAGCAGTTCTTC